This T cell receptor beta chain came from a study of blood T cell repertoires in COVID-19. This clone has only a few counts. Assay used: immunoSEQ multiplex PCR; TCRdb lists only in-frame clones, some missing. The data show 350,000 to 400,000 clones, around nine tenths seen once. Cohorts were based on clinical histories the participants reported. The CDR3 runs to 15 residues. From germline, CDR1 is GTSNPN and CDR2 SVGIG (reference sequence). Trimming cost V 0 bases and J 3 bases, with 11 bases left between them. Sequencing input: PBMCs or T cells enriched from blood (not recorded which). The receptor was isolated from a woman younger than 45 with acute COVID-19. The chain combines TRBV30 with TRBJ2-2; D might be TRBD2 (6 bases). The CDR3 sequence is CAWSVGGAYTGELFF. CDR3 nucleotide sequence: TGTGCCTGGAGTGTCGGCGGGGCCTACACCGGGGAGCTGTTTTTT.